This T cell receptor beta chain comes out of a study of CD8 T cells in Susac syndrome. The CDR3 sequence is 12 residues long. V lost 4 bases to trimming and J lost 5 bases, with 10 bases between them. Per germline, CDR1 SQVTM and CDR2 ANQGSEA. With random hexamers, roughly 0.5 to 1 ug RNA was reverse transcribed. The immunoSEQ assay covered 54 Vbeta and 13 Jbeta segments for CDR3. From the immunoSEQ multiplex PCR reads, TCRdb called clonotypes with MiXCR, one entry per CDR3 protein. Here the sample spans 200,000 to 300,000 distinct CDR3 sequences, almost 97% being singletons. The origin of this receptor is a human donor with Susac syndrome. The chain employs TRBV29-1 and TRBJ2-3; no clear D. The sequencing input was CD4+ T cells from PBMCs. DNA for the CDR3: TGCAGCGTTGGGAAAAGGGAAGATACGCAGTATTTT. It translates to CSVGKREDTQYF.